Described below is a single T cell receptor (beta chain) sequence and its context. This entry comes from a study of blood T cell repertoires in COVID-19. Profiling relied on immunoSEQ multiplex PCR, and the TCRdb table lists in-frame clones only, not all of them. The repertoire has approximately 220,000 clones, just under 90% of them found once; the top ten carry about 6%. The V gene lost 4 bases and the J gene lost 2 bases, with 6 bases spanning the gap. This CDR3 spans 11 amino acids. In germline, CDR1 is SQVTM, CDR2 ANQGSEA. Sequencing was done on a sample of peripheral blood. The J gene is TRBJ2-7, the V gene TRBV29-1; D not certain. The sequence derives from a man aged 60 to 69 who had recovered from COVID-19. The CDR3 protein is CSVVQTYEQYF. The DNA of the CDR3 is TGCAGCGTTGTACAGACCTACGAGCAGTACTTC.